This T cell receptor beta chain was observed in a study of T-cell memory formation after mild COVID-19. The V and J ends lost 2 bases and 3 bases respectively, with 11 bases between them. Germline V lookup: CDR1 SGHRS, CDR2 YFSETQ. There are 14 residues in the CDR3. TCRdb redid the calling of the 5' RACE reads with MiXCR, one entry per CDR3 protein. The top ten clones hold around 22% of a sample with hundreds of thousands of distinct CDR3 sequences, 15% of them seen once. J is TRBJ1-1 and V is TRBV5-1; D is ambiguous. This TCR derives from a man younger than 35 who had mild COVID-19 (a few samples of this study predate the infection). Cell type and time point are not known. Sequenced sample: PBMCs or a T cell subset sorted from them (not recorded which). The CDR3 DNA sequence: TGCGCCAGCAGCTTACGGACTCGGGACACTGAAGCTTTCTTT. Its protein is CASSLRTRDTEAFF.